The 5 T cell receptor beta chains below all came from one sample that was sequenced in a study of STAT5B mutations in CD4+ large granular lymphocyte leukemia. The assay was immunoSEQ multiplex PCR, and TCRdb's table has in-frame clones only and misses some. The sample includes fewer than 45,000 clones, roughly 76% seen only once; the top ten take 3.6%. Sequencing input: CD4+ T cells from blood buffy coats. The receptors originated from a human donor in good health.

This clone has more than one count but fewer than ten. The CDR3: CASSYTGGNTEAFF. CDR3 sequence (DNA): TGTGCCAGCTCTTATACAGGGGGAAACACTGAAGCTTTCTTT. The chain recombines TRBV2 with TRBJ1-1, with 8 bases identical to TRBD1. The CDR3 is 14 residues long. Germline V CDR1 and CDR2: SNHLY, FYNNEI. After removal of 8 bases from V and 2 bases from J, the junction contained 7 bases not matched to a gene.

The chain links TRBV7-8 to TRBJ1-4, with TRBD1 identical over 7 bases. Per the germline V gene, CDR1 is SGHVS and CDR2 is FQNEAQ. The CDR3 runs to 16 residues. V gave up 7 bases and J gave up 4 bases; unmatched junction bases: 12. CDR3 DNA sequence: TGTGCCAGCACCCTAGACAGGGAGGGGAATAATGAAAAACTGTTTTTT. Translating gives CASTLDREGNNEKLFF.

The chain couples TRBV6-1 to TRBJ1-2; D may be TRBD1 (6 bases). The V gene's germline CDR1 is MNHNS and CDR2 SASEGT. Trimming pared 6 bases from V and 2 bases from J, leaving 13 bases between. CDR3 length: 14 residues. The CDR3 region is CASSHPGANYGYTF. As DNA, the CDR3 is TGTGCCAGCAGCCACCCGGGGGCCAACTATGGCTACACCTTC.

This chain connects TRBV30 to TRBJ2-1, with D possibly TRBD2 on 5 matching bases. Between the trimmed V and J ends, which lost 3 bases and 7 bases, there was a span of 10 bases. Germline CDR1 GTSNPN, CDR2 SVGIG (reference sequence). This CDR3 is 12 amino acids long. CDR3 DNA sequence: TGTGCCTGGAGCCAACTAGATAATGAGCAGTTCTTC. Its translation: CAWSQLDNEQFF. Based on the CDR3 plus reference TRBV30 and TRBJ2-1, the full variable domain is SQTIHQWPATLVQPVGSPLSLECTVEGTSNPNLYWYRQAAGRGLQLLFYSVGIGQISSEVPQNLSASRPQDRQFILSSKKLLLSDSGFYLCAWSQLDNEQFFGPGTRLTVL.

CDR3 DNA: TGTGCCAGCAGTGCGGGTGAGCAGTTCTTC. This codes for CASSAGEQFF. The chain uses TRBV2 and TRBJ2-1; D is undetermined. The CDR3 consists of 10 residues. Trimming took off 4 bases at V and 9 bases at J, with 4 bases between the two ends. The germline CDR1 and CDR2 sequences are SNHLY and FYNNEI.